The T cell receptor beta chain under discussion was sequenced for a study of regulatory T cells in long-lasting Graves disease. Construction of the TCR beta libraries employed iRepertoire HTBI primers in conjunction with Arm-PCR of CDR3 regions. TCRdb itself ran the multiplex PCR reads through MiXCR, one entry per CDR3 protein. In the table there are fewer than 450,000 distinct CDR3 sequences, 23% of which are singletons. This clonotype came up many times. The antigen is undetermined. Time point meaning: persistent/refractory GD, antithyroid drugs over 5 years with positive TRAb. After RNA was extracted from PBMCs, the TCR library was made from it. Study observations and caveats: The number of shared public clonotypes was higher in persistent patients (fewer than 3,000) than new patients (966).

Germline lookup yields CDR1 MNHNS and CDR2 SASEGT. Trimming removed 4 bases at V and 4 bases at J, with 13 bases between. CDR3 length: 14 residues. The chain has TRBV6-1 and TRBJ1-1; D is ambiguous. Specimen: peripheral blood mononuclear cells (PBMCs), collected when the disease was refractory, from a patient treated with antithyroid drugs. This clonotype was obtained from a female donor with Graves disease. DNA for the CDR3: TGTGCCAGCAGTGGACACCTAGACGGCACTGAAGCTTTCTTT. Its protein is CASSGHLDGTEAFF.